This T cell receptor beta chain was profiled in a study of T cell responses to AZD1222 COVID-19 vaccine. General observations from the study: Repertoire collection took place solely once the T cell response had peaked. Clonal diversity may have been underestimated, and the donors were mostly white British, with more females than males.

Germline V gene data show CDR1 as SGHKS and CDR2 as YYEKEE (reference sequence). Trimming stripped 2 bases from V and 2 bases from J, with 8 bases between. The CDR3 contains 15 residues. This table comes from immunoSEQ multiplex PCR, and its TCRdb copy is limited to in-frame clones, with some not included. The repertoire has some 93,000 clones, roughly 90% of them found once; the top ten carry 9% to 13%. As for this clone: Its matching antigen is unknown.

Investigators merged groups given second doses at roughly 4 or roughly 12 weeks. This sequence joins TRBV5-5 and TRBJ2-6, with a tentative D call TRBD1 (5 bases). This TCR was recovered from an adult who received the AZD1222 COVID-19 vaccine. The sequencing used peripheral blood, collected 28 days after the second AZD1222 dose. The CDR3 loop reads CASSFRVTGANVLTF. In DNA form, the CDR3 reads TGTGCCAGCAGCTTCAGGGTTACTGGGGCCAACGTCCTGACTTTC.